The present T cell receptor (beta chain) was sequenced within a study of cytomegalovirus exposure and HLA in healthy donors. CDR1 and CDR2 from the germline V gene are SGHNT and YYREEE (reference sequence). Unmatched junction bases numbered 5, after V lost 3 bases and J lost 4 bases. CDR3 size: 15 residues. The PCR was carried out with 60 Vbeta primers and 13 Jbeta primers. Profiled with immunoSEQ multiplex PCR; TCRdb holds only in-frame clones, not every one. The sample lists approximately 81,000 clones; 77% were seen once. The TCR was taken from a man between 50 and 59 years old in good health and CMV-seropositive. J is TRBJ2-1 and V is TRBV5-4, with 9 bases lining up with TRBD1. What was sequenced was PBMCs. The CDR3 protein is CASSSGQGPYNEQFF. CDR3 DNA sequence: TGTGCCAGCAGCTCTGGACAGGGGCCGTACAATGAGCAGTTCTTC. Based on the CDR3 plus reference TRBV5-4 and TRBJ2-1, the full variable domain is ETGVTQSPTHLIKTRGQQVTLRCSSQSGHNTVSWYQQALGQGPQFIFQYYREEENGRGNFPPRFSGLQFPNYSSELNVNALELDDSALYLCASSSGQGPYNEQFFGPGTRLTVL.